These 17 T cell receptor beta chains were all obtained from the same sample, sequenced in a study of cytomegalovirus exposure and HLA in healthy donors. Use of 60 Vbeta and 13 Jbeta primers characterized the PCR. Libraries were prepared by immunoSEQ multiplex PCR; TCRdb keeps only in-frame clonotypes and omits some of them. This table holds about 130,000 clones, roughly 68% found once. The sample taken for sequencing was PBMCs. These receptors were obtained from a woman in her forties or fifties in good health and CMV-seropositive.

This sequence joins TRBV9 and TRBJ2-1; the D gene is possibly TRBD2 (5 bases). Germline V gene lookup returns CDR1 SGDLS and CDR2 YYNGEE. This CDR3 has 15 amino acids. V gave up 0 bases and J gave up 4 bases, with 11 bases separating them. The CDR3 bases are TGTGCCAGCAGCGTAGCGAGCGGTGAATACAATGAGCAGTTCTTC. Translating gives CASSVASGEYNEQFF.

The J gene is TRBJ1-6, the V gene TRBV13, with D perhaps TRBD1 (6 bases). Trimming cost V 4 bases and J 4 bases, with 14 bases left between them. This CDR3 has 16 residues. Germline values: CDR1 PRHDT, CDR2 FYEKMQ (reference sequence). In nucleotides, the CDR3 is TGTGCCAGCAGCTCCTCAGGGGCTCAGTATAATTCACCCCTCCACTTT. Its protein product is CASSSSGAQYNSPLHF.

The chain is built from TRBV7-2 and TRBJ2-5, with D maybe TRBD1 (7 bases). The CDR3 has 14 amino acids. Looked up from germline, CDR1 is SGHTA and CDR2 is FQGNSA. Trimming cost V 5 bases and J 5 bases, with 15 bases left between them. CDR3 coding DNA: TGTGCCAGCAGCAGACAGGGTGGAGGGGAGACCCAGTACTTC. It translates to CASSRQGGGETQYF.

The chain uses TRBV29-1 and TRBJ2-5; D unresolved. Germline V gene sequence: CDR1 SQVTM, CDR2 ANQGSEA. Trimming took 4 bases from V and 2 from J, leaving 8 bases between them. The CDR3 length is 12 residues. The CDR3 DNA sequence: TGCAGCGTTGTTCGTCAGCAAGAGACCCAGTACTTC. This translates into CSVVRQQETQYF.

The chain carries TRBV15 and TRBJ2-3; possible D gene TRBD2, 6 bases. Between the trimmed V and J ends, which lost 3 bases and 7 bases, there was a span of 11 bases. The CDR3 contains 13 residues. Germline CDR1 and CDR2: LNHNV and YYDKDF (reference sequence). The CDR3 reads CATSSHRGNTQYF. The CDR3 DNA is TGTGCCACCAGCAGCCACCGGGGGAATACGCAGTATTTT.

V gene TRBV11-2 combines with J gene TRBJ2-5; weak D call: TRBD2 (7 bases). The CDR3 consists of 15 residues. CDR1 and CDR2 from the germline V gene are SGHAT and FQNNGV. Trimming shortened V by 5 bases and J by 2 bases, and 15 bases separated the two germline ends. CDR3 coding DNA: TGTGCCAGCAGCCCGTTCGGGGGGCAACAAGAGACCCAGTACTTC. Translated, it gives CASSPFGGQQETQYF.

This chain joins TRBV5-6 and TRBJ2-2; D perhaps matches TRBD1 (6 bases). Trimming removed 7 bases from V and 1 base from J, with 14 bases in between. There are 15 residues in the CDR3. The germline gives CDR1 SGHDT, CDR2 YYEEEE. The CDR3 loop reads CASGTGHRNTGELFF. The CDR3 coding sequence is TGTGCCAGCGGGACGGGACACAGGAACACCGGGGAGCTGTTTTTT.

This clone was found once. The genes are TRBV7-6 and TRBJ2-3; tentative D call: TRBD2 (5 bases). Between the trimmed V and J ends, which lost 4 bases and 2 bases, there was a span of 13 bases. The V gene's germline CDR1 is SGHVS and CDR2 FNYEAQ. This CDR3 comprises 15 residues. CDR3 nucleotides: TGTGCCAGCAGCTCCCCTCGGGGTTCCACAGATACGCAGTATTTT. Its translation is CASSSPRGSTDTQYF.

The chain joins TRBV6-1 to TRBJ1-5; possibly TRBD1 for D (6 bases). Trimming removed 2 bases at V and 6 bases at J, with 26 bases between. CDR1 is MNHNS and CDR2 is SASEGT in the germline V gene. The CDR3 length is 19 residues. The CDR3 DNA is TGTGCCAGCAGTGAAAACTTGTTTCGGGACACCATAAGGGCTCAGCCCCAGCATTTT. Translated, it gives CASSENLFRDTIRAQPQHF.

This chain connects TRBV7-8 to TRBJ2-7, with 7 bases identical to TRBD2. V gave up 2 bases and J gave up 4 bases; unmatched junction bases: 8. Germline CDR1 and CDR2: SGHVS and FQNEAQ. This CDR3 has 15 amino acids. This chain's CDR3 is CASSLTPLGGYEQYF. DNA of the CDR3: TGTGCCAGCAGCTTAACGCCTCTGGGAGGGTACGAGCAGTACTTC.

The chain's CDR3 is CASSQDGRQAGETQYF. CDR3 coding DNA: TGTGCCAGCAGCCAAGATGGCCGACAGGCTGGGGAGACCCAGTACTTC. This chain links TRBV14 with TRBJ2-5; D is possibly TRBD1 (6 bases). Germline V gives CDR1 SGHDN, CDR2 FVKESK. The CDR3 length is 16 residues. Trimming took off 0 bases at V and 5 bases at J, with 16 bases between the two ends.

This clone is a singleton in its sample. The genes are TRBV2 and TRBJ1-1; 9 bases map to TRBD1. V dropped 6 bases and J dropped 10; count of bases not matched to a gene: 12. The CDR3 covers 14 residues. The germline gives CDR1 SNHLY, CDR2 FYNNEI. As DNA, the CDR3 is TGTGCCAGCAGAGACTACAGGGGGCACTTGGTAGCTTTCTTT. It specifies CASRDYRGHLVAFF.

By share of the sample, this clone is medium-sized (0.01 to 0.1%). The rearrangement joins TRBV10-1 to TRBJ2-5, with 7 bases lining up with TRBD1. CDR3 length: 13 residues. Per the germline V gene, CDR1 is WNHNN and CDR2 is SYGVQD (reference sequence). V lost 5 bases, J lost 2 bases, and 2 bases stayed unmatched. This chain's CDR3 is CASSRTGQETQYF. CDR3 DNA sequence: TGCGCCAGCAGTAGGACAGGACAAGAGACCCAGTACTTC.

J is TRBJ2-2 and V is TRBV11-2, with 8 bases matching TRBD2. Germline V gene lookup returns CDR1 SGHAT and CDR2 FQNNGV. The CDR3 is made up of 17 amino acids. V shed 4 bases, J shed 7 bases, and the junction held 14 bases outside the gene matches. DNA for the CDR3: TGTGCCAGCAGCTCCACATGGGGCGGGGGGCGCGGCGGGGAGCTGTTTTTT. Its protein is CASSSTWGGGRGGELFF.

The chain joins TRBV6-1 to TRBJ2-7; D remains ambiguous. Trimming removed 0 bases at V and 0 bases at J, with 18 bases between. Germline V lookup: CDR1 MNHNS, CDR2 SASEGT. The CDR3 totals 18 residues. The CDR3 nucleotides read TGTGCCAGCAGTGAAGCGTGGTTCCGCCTCCGAGGCTCCTACGAGCAGTACTTC. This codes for CASSEAWFRLRGSYEQYF.

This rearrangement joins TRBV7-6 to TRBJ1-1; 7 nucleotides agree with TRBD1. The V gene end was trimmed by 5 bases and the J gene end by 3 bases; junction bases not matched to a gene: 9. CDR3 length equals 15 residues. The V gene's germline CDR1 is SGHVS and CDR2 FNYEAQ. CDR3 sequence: CASSKTDRADTEAFF. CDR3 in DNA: TGTGCCAGCAGCAAGACAGACAGGGCGGACACTGAAGCTTTCTTT.

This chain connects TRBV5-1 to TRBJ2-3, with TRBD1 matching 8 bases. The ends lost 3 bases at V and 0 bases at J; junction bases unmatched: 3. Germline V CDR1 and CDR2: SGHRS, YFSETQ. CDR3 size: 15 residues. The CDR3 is CASSWTGSSTDTQYF. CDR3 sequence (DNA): TGCGCCAGCAGCTGGACAGGGTCTAGCACAGATACGCAGTATTTT. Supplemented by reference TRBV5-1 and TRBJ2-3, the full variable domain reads KAGVTQTPRYLIKTRGQQVTLSCSPISGHRSVSWYQQTPGQGLQFLFEYFSETQRNKGNFPGRFSGRQFSNSRSEMNVSTLELGDSALYLCASSWTGSSTDTQYFGPGTRLTVL.